The 15 T cell receptor beta chains listed next were all sequenced from one sample in a study of beta chain features in type 1 diabetes. Whole-study findings and limits: Type 1 diabetes patients showed a moderate but significant shortening of TCRB CDR3s in all four CD4+ subsets.

These receptors lack a known antigen. Since all of the isolated RNA was reverse transcribed, expressed TCRB transcripts were what got sequenced. TCRdb's table, derived via immunoSEQ multiplex PCR, lists solely in-frame clones and lacks some. The sample holds under 850,000 clones; 10% to 15% are singletons and the top ten take 0.022%. Material: naive CD4+ T cells from blood. These receptors were obtained from a man between 18 and 29 years old with type 1 diabetes.

The V gene is TRBV29-1, the J gene TRBJ2-7; 10 nucleotides line up with TRBD1. The CDR3 has 15 amino acids. Germline V CDR1 and CDR2: SQVTM, ANQGSEA. J was trimmed by 7 bases and V by 0 bases; bases with no gene match: 9. Written as DNA, the CDR3 is TGCAGCGTTGAAGACCCGGGACAGGGGTTTTCGGAGCAGTACTTC. As protein: CSVEDPGQGFSEQYF.

Only a few counts were recorded for this clone. V and J are TRBV5-1 and TRBJ1-3, with D hard to call. This CDR3 is built from 15 residues. CDR1 SGHRS and CDR2 YFSETQ come from the germline V gene. V lost 0 bases and J 2 bases, leaving 9 bases between the germline ends. DNA for the CDR3: TGCGCCAGCAGCTTGGATGGGCTCCCTGGAAACACCATATATTTT. Protein: CASSLDGLPGNTIYF.

This chain links TRBV6-5 with TRBJ2-7, with D maybe TRBD1 (6 bases). Germline V gene sequence: CDR1 MNHEY, CDR2 SVGAGI. The CDR3 contains 12 residues. The V end was cut by 6 bases, the J end by 11 bases, with 17 bases between. CDR3 sequence: CASSTGSSGEYF. The CDR3 nucleotides read TGTGCCAGCAGCACCGGGTCCTCAGGGGAGTACTTC.

This rearrangement joins TRBV25-1 to TRBJ2-5; 7 bases are a match to TRBD1. V was clipped by 2 bases and J by 2 bases; unmatched bases: 8. Germline CDR1 reads MGHDK; CDR2 reads SYGVNS. This CDR3 comprises 16 residues. This CDR3 is CASSEPPGTAQETQYF. Written as DNA, the CDR3 is TGTGCCAGCAGTGAACCCCCAGGGACAGCACAAGAGACCCAGTACTTC.

The sample holds a few counts of this clone. This chain joins TRBV18 and TRBJ2-7; possibly TRBD1 for D (6 bases). With 0 bases removed from V and 2 bases from J, the gap between germline ends came to 11 bases. CDR3 size: 15 residues. Germline V gene sequence: CDR1 KGHSH, CDR2 LQKENI. Written as DNA, the CDR3 is TGTGCCAGCTCACCACCGTCCCAGGGGACCTACGAGCAGTACTTC. Translated: CASSPPSQGTYEQYF.

There are a few counts of this clone. V is TRBV5-6 and J is TRBJ2-7, with a weak D call TRBD2 (5 bases). Trimming took off 4 bases at V and 5 bases at J, with 16 bases between the two ends. The CDR3 covers 14 residues. Germline-derived CDR1 and CDR2 are SGHDT and YYEEEE. CDR3 nucleotides: TGTGCCAGCAGCGTGACACGGGAAATCGACGAGCAGTACTTC. It encodes CASSVTREIDEQYF. Together with reference TRBV5-6 and TRBJ2-7, the CDR3 gives the full variable domain: DAGVTQSPTHLIKTRGQQVTLRCSPKSGHDTVSWYQQALGQGPQFIFQYYEEEERQRGNFPDRFSGHQFPNYSSELNVNALLLGDSALYLCASSVTREIDEQYFGPGTRLTVT.

V and J are TRBV30 and TRBJ2-1, with D possibly being TRBD1 (6 bases). V gave up 2 bases and J gave up 3 bases, with 17 bases separating them. CDR1 GTSNPN and CDR2 SVGIG come from the germline V gene (reference sequence). This CDR3 contains 16 residues. CDR3: CAWSPSKVRGYNEQFF. CDR3 DNA sequence: TGTGCCTGGAGTCCCTCGAAGGTCAGGGGCTACAATGAGCAGTTCTTC.

This clone was found a few times. V is TRBV2 and J is TRBJ2-3; either TRBD1 or TRBD2 may supply D (5 bases each). The V gene's germline CDR1 is SNHLY and CDR2 FYNNEI. The CDR3 sequence is 15 residues long. Trimming stripped 7 bases from V and 0 bases from J, with 14 bases between. Here the CDR3 reads CASTLKWGSTDTQYF. The CDR3 region has the DNA TGTGCCAGCACCCTGAAGTGGGGGAGCACAGATACGCAGTATTTT.

The chain combines TRBV6-1 with TRBJ2-5, with no clear D. In germline, CDR1 is MNHNS, CDR2 SASEGT. The V end was cut by 7 bases, the J end by 0 bases, with 6 bases between. This CDR3 is 12 amino acids long. CDR3 DNA: TGTGCCAGCACTCGGAACCAAGAGACCCAGTACTTC. Protein product: CASTRNQETQYF.

The genes are TRBV7-2 and TRBJ2-1; D is unclear. Germline assignment: CDR1 SGHTA and CDR2 FQGNSA. The germline V and J ends were trimmed by 2 bases and 2 bases, with 10 bases remaining between them. The CDR3 sequence is 15 residues long. The chain's CDR3 is CASSLRRDPYNEQFF. The CDR3 nucleotides read TGTGCCAGCAGCTTAAGGCGTGACCCCTACAATGAGCAGTTCTTC.

The gene calls are TRBV7-9 and TRBJ1-2, with 7 bases that match TRBD1. Trimming at V came to 0 bases and at J to 4 bases, leaving 2 bases not matched to a gene. This CDR3 comprises 14 residues. The V gene's germline CDR1 is SEHNR and CDR2 FQNEAQ (reference sequence). CDR3 region: CASSLAGQIYGYTF. CDR3 DNA: TGTGCCAGCAGCTTAGCGGGACAGATCTATGGCTACACCTTC.

The chain combines TRBV11-3 with TRBJ2-1; no firm D call. V dropped 4 bases and J dropped 0 bases, with 19 bases sitting between them. The length of the CDR3 is 18 residues. From germline, CDR1 is SGHNT and CDR2 YENEEA. The chain's CDR3 is CASSSSGQALTSYNEQFF. The CDR3 DNA follows: TGTGCCAGCAGCTCCTCCGGGCAGGCCTTAACCTCCTACAATGAGCAGTTCTTC.

In DNA, the CDR3 is TGCGCCACACCCTTAGGGGGGCCCACTGAAGCTTTCTTT. This sequence encodes CATPLGGPTEAFF. This chain joins TRBV23-1 and TRBJ1-1; tentatively, D is TRBD1 (6 bases). TRBV23-1 is flagged as an ORF with uncertain function. This CDR3 has 13 residues. Trimming took 10 bases from V and 4 from J, leaving 16 bases between them.

Only a few counts were recorded for this clone. V gene TRBV6-6 combines with J gene TRBJ2-3; 9 bases are shared with TRBD1. The germline gives CDR1 MNHNY, CDR2 SVGAGI (reference sequence). The CDR3 consists of 15 residues. V shed 6 bases and J 0 bases; nucleotides not matched to a gene: 4. The CDR3 sequence: CASRAGTGSTDTQYF. In DNA form, the CDR3 reads TGTGCCAGCAGGGCGGGGACAGGGAGCACAGATACGCAGTATTTT.

This chain uses TRBV2 with TRBJ2-7; a weak D match, TRBD1 (5 bases). Per the germline V gene, CDR1 is SNHLY and CDR2 is FYNNEI. V shed 4 bases and J shed 6 bases, with 10 bases lying between them. This CDR3 has 12 residues. The CDR3, as DNA: TGTGCCAGCAGTGTCTACAGGAGCGAGCAGTACTTC. It is translated as CASSVYRSEQYF. The full variable domain, rest sourced from reference TRBV2 and TRBJ2-7, is EPEVTQTPSHQVTQMGQEVILRCVPISNHLYFYWYRQILGQKVEFLVSFYNNEISEKSEIFDDQFSVERPDGSNFTLKIRSTKLEDSAMYFCASSVYRSEQYFGPGTRLTVT.